A selection of T cell receptor beta chains follows, all from one sample in a study of response to subunit inactivated influenza vaccine. In TCRdb, the RT-PCR reads were re-called with MiXCR into one record per CDR3 protein. The repertoire holds about 530,000 distinct CDR3 sequences, with about 11% as singletons. Material: PBMCs from blood, obtained on the day of vaccination. The receptors derive from a man aged 45-65 years who received an inactivated influenza vaccine. Both conserved end residues are part of each CDR3. A D gene is named only where the DNA matches it firmly. Expanded clones get a size class; other rows say once, few or many, or leave the size out.

V	D	J	size	DNA	CDR3
TRBV4-3	.	TRBJ2-7	.	TGCGCCAGCAGCCAAGTCTCCGGGGGAGGCGAGCAGTACTTC	CASSQVSGGGEQYF
TRBV7-9	TRBD2	TRBJ2-1	few	TGTGCCAGCAGCTTAGAATTTAGCGGGGGGGCCGGTGAGCAGTTCTTC	CASSLEFSGGAGEQFF
TRBV27	.	TRBJ2-7	.	TGTGCCAGCAGTTTGTCAGGGCCCTACTCCTACGAGCAGTACTTC	CASSLSGPYSYEQYF
TRBV7-9	.	TRBJ2-7	many	TGTGCCAGCAGCTCGACAGGTGATACAAACTCCTACGAGCAGTACTTC	CASSSTGDTNSYEQYF
TRBV5-5	.	TRBJ2-7	.	TGTGCCAGCAGCTTTCGAGGTGCCAGGGGTTCGTACGAGCAGTACTTC	CASSFRGARGSYEQYF
TRBV10-2	.	TRBJ1-1	.	TGCGCCAGCAGTGACAGGGGGAACACTGAAGCTTTCTTT	CASSDRGNTEAFF
TRBV19	TRBD1	TRBJ2-4	few	TGTGCCAGTAGTGGACAGGGGGCTCCCAAAAACATTCAGTACTTC	CASSGQGAPKNIQYF
TRBV7-2	.	TRBJ1-3	many	TGTGCCAGCAGCTTTGAGGTGGGGGCTGGAAACACCATATATTTT	CASSFEVGAGNTIYF
TRBV4-3	.	TRBJ2-1	many	TGCGCCAGCAGCCCAACCGGGACGGCGAACAATGAGCAGTTCTTC	CASSPTGTANNEQFF
TRBV12-3/TRBV12-4	TRBD2	TRBJ2-5	.	TGTGCCAGCAGTCCCTCGGCGGGGGAATCGGAGACCCAGTACTTC	CASSPSAGESETQYF
TRBV7-2	.	TRBJ2-1	many	TGTGCCAGCAGCTTCTGGTCCTACAATGAGCAGTTCTTC	CASSFWSYNEQFF
TRBV6-2/TRBV6-3	.	TRBJ1-5	few	TGTGCCAGCAGTTACTCGGGGGGGGCGAGCAATCAGCCCCAGCATTTT	CASSYSGGASNQPQHF
TRBV7-9	.	TRBJ1-4	.	TGTGCCAGCAGCCCCGGTGGGACCTATAATGAAAAACTGTTTTTT	CASSPGGTYNEKLFF
TRBV9	TRBD1	TRBJ2-6	few	TGTGCCAGCAGCGTGACAGGGGACAACGTCCTGACTTTC	CASSVTGDNVLTF
TRBV27	TRBD1	TRBJ1-5	.	TGTGCCAGCAGTTTATATTCCCCCAGGGGGGACTATAGCAATCAGCCCCAGCATTTT	CASSLYSPRGDYSNQPQHF
TRBV5-1	.	TRBJ2-1	few	TGCGCCAGCAGCCGCGGTGTCTCCTACAATGAGCAGTTCTTC	CASSRGVSYNEQFF
TRBV12-3/TRBV12-4	TRBD2	TRBJ2-1	.	TGTGCCAGCAGTTCCCGGGGCGGGGGGGCCAATGAGCAGTTCTTC	CASSSRGGGANEQFF
TRBV27	TRBD1	TRBJ2-5	many	TGTGCCAGCAGTCCGGGGACAGGCGCGGGGGAGACCCAGTACTTC	CASSPGTGAGETQYF
TRBV6-1	TRBD2	TRBJ2-7	few	TGTGCCAGCAGGATCGGGACTAGCGGGGGCTACGAGCAGTACTTC	CASRIGTSGGYEQYF
TRBV20-1	TRBD2	TRBJ2-2	.	TGCAGTGCCAGAAGGGGAGGGGCGGACACCGGGGAGCTGTTTTTT	CSARRGGADTGELFF
TRBV11-2	.	TRBJ2-3	few	TGTGCCAGCAGCACCACGGGACGTAACACAGATACGCAGTATTTT	CASSTTGRNTDTQYF
TRBV5-4	.	TRBJ2-1	once	TGTGCCAGCAGCTTGGGACCCCTCGGCACAGGTGCTGACAATGAGCAGTTCTTC	CASSLGPLGTGADNEQFF
TRBV2	TRBD2	TRBJ2-2	few	TGTGCCACTTCACTTGAAGCGGGAGGGCCCACCGGGGAGCTGTTTTTT	CATSLEAGGPTGELFF
TRBV29-1	TRBD2	TRBJ2-7	.	TGCAGCGTTGATGGACTAGCGGGAGGGGTACAGGGCGAGCAGTACTTC	CSVDGLAGGVQGEQYF
TRBV12-3/TRBV12-4	.	TRBJ2-6	many	TGTGCCAGCAGTCCCTCTGGGGCCAACGTCCTGACTTTC	CASSPSGANVLTF
TRBV5-1	.	TRBJ2-1	few	TGCGCCAGCAGCTTCTCTTATGGACAACTCTCCTACAATGAGCAGTTCTTC	CASSFSYGQLSYNEQFF
TRBV7-9	TRBD2	TRBJ2-1	.	TGTGCCAGCAGCCCTAAGGGAGGGGCAGGGTTGGACAATGAGCAGTTCTTC	CASSPKGGAGLDNEQFF
TRBV4-3	.	TRBJ1-6	few	TGCGCCAGCAGCCAAGACCGCCTCAATAATTCACCCCTCCACTTT	CASSQDRLNNSPLHF
TRBV5-1	.	TRBJ2-3	.	TGCGCCAGCAGCTTGGGGACATTACGCACAGATACGCAGTATTTT	CASSLGTLRTDTQYF
TRBV4-3	TRBD2	TRBJ2-1	.	TGCGCCAGCAGCCAAGTGTCTAGCGGGAGTTGGGACAATGAGCAGTTCTTC	CASSQVSSGSWDNEQFF
TRBV6-2/TRBV6-3	.	TRBJ2-1	.	TGTGCCAGCAGTTATAGGTCCTACAATGAGCAGTTCTTC	CASSYRSYNEQFF
TRBV20-1	TRBD1	TRBJ1-1	few	TGCAGTGCTAGAGAACGACAGGGGATGAACACTGAAGCTTTCTTT	CSARERQGMNTEAFF
TRBV7-2	TRBD1	TRBJ2-1	few	TGTGCCAGCAGCTTAGTCGGGACAGGGGGCTATGAGCAGTTCTTC	CASSLVGTGGYEQFF
TRBV5-6	.	TRBJ2-1	few	TGTGCCAGCAGCTTCTCTTCCCGGGACAATGAGCAGTTCTTC	CASSFSSRDNEQFF
TRBV20-1	.	TRBJ1-5	few	TGCAGTGCTAGAACAGGGAATCAAGGACAGCCCCAGCATTTT	CSARTGNQGQPQHF